Below, 27 T cell receptor beta chains from the same sample are listed, as sequenced in a study of T cell changes during pregnancy in multiple sclerosis. Sequenced by immunoSEQ multiplex PCR; TCRdb stores in-frame clones only, minus some. The sample holds some 53,000 clones, almost 95% seen once. Source: CD4+ T cells from peripheral blood mononuclear cells, taken in the third trimester of pregnancy. These receptors were collected from a female donor with multiple sclerosis, enrolled in a pregnancy study.

V and J are TRBV2 and TRBJ2-5, with TRBD2 matching over 11 bases. The trim removed 7 bases at V and 1 base at J, leaving 14 bases unmatched. CDR1 and CDR2 from the germline V gene are SNHLY and FYNNEI. The CDR3 sequence is 18 residues long. The CDR3 region has the DNA TGTGCCAGCAAGGAGGTGGACAGACTAGCGGGGACCCAAGAGACCCAGTACTTC. Translated: CASKEVDRLAGTQETQYF.

The table lists this clone with a few counts. This sequence joins TRBV7-8 and TRBJ1-6; D may be TRBD1 (5 bases). Trimming took off 4 bases at V and 5 bases at J, with 21 bases between the two ends. CDR1 is SGHVS, CDR2 FQNEAQ, per germline. The CDR3 consists of 18 residues. The CDR3 region is CASSSTQRSGLNNSPLHF. CDR3 in DNA: TGTGCCAGCAGCTCAACACAGAGGTCGGGACTAAATAATTCACCCCTCCACTTT.

The V gene is TRBV19, the J gene TRBJ2-2; 8 bases fit TRBD1. The CDR3 runs 18 residues. J lost 3 bases, V lost 3 bases, and 12 bases had no gene match. From germline, CDR1 is LNHDA and CDR2 SQIVND (reference sequence). The CDR3 spells CASSIAPGGAYDTGELFF. The CDR3 DNA follows: TGTGCCAGTAGTATTGCCCCAGGGGGCGCGTACGACACCGGGGAGCTGTTTTTT.

This clone was seen a few times. The rearrangement links TRBV14 to TRBJ1-1, with D uncertain. The germline gives CDR1 SGHDN, CDR2 FVKESK. The CDR3 spans 13 residues. V lost 0 bases, J lost 5 bases, and 7 bases lay in between. CDR3 in DNA: TGTGCCAGCAGCCAAGAGCGGCAGACTGAAGCTTTCTTT. Residues: CASSQERQTEAFF. The entire variable domain, with the rest obtained from reference TRBV14 and TRBJ1-1, is as follows: EAGVTQFPSHSVIEKGQTVTLRCDPISGHDNLYWYRRVMGKEIKFLLHFVKESKQDESGMPNNRFLAERTGGTYSTLKVQPAELEDSGVYFCASSQERQTEAFFGQGTRLTVV.

This rearrangement joins TRBV28 to TRBJ2-1, with 12 positions matching TRBD2. This CDR3 contains 17 residues. V lost 8 bases and J lost 4; bases outside the gene matches: 12. The germline V gene encodes CDR1 MDHEN and CDR2 SYDVKM. CDR3 coding DNA: TGTGCCAGCGCGGACAGCAGACTAGCGGGGGCGTACAATGAGCAGTTCTTC. Its translation is CASADSRLAGAYNEQFF.

V and J are TRBV28 and TRBJ2-1, with 8 bases lining up with TRBD2. CDR1 is MDHEN, CDR2 SYDVKM, per germline. Germline trimming cut 3 bases from V and 0 bases from J; bases unmatched to any gene: 7. The CDR3 covers 17 residues. The CDR3 protein is CASSFNTGTSSYNEQFF. The CDR3 nucleotides read TGTGCCAGCAGTTTCAACACCGGGACTAGCTCCTACAATGAGCAGTTCTTC.

V gene TRBV15 combines with J gene TRBJ1-4; tentatively, D is TRBD1 (6 bases). V lost 1 base to trimming and J lost 8 bases, with 14 bases between them. The CDR3 totals 15 residues. Germline values: CDR1 LNHNV, CDR2 YYDKDF (reference sequence). CDR3: CATSRAGQIDEKLFF. CDR3 bases: TGTGCCACCAGCAGAGCCGGACAGATCGACGAAAAACTGTTTTTT.

As DNA, the CDR3 is TGTGCCAGCAGCTTAGCTGGGACAGTCTACGAGCAGTACTTC. It codes for CASSLAGTVYEQYF. This chain links TRBV11-2 with TRBJ2-7, with 7 nucleotides matching TRBD1. The CDR3 extends over 14 amino acids. Germline V gene data show CDR1 as SGHAT and CDR2 as FQNNGV. The ends lost 1 base at V and 3 bases at J; junction bases unmatched: 3.

CDR3 region: CASSEWTASGNTIYF. CDR3 DNA: TGTGCCAGCAGTGAATGGACAGCATCTGGAAACACCATATATTTT. The V gene is TRBV25-1, the J gene TRBJ1-3; possible D gene TRBD1, 6 bases. The CDR3 length is 15 residues. Per germline, CDR1 MGHDK and CDR2 SYGVNS. Deletions cut 1 base from V and 1 base from J, with 8 bases between.

This chain uses TRBV5-4 with TRBJ1-2; 8 nucleotides agree with TRBD1. The CDR3 has 14 residues. The germline V gene has CDR1 SGHNT and CDR2 YYREEE (reference sequence). J lost 7 bases, V lost 4 bases, and 9 bases had no gene match. CDR3 residues: CASSPGQGRGGYTF. The CDR3 bases are TGTGCCAGCAGCCCCGGACAGGGAAGAGGTGGCTACACCTTC. Complete variable domain (other parts from reference TRBV5-4 and TRBJ1-2): ETGVTQSPTHLIKTRGQQVTLRCSSQSGHNTVSWYQQALGQGPQFIFQYYREEENGRGNFPPRFSGLQFPNYSSELNVNALELDDSALYLCASSPGQGRGGYTFGSGTRLTVV.

The CDR3 is CASSLVSRTDMNYGYTF. The DNA for the CDR3 is TGTGCCAGCAGCTTAGTTTCTCGAACAGATATGAACTATGGCTACACCTTC. The chain employs TRBV7-8 and TRBJ1-2; D remains ambiguous. CDR1 is SGHVS and CDR2 is FQNEAQ in the germline V gene. Trimming removed 1 base at V and 2 bases at J, with 17 bases between. The CDR3 spans 17 residues.

The rearrangement links TRBV6-1 to TRBJ1-2; perhaps TRBD1 as D (6 bases). From germline, CDR1 is MNHNS and CDR2 SASEGT. The CDR3 loop spans 15 amino acids. With 1 base removed from V and 1 base from J, the gap between germline ends came to 10 bases. The CDR3 DNA reads as TGTGCCAGCAGTGAAGGGTCAGGGGTTAACTATGGCTACACCTTC. Its translation: CASSEGSGVNYGYTF.

The chain has TRBV9 and TRBJ1-4; 7 bases match TRBD1. Germline CDR1 SGDLS, CDR2 YYNGEE. The CDR3 sequence is 14 residues long. With 4 bases clipped from V and 8 bases from J, the junction kept 8 bases outside the gene matches. CDR3 amino acids: CASSLGTAREKLFF. The CDR3, as DNA: TGTGCCAGCAGCTTGGGGACAGCCCGAGAAAAACTGTTTTTT. Together with reference TRBV9 and TRBJ1-4, the CDR3 gives the full variable domain: DSGVTQTPKHLITATGQRVTLRCSPRSGDLSVYWYQQSLDQGLQFLIQYYNGEERAKGNILERFSAQQFPDLHSELNLSSLELGDSALYFCASSLGTAREKLFFGSGTQLSVL.

V and J are TRBV4-1 and TRBJ2-1, with TRBD2 matching over 7 bases. V trimming: 1 base; J trimming: 2 bases; junction bases outside the gene matches: 2. Germline V lookup: CDR1 MGHRA, CDR2 YSYEKL. CDR3 length equals 15 residues. In DNA, the CDR3 is TGCGCCAGCAGCCAAGTGGCGGGGGCCTACAATGAGCAGTTCTTC. It yields the protein CASSQVAGAYNEQFF.

The rearrangement links TRBV5-1 to TRBJ2-2; the D gene is possibly TRBD2 (5 bases). Germline V gene data show CDR1 as SGHRS and CDR2 as YFSETQ. The CDR3 is made up of 18 amino acids. V was trimmed by 3 bases and J by 3 bases, leaving 21 bases between them. In nucleotides, the CDR3 is TGCGCCAGCAGCTCCTTTCGGGATGTGTCAAGGGACACCGGGGAGCTGTTTTTT. Its protein is CASSSFRDVSRDTGELFF.

The chain is built from TRBV27 and TRBJ2-7, with D possibly TRBD2 on 6 matching bases. The CDR3 loop spans 13 amino acids. V was cut by 6 bases and J by 5 bases, with 14 bases left in between. Germline V lookup: CDR1 MNHEY, CDR2 SMNVEV (reference sequence). The CDR3: CASRYSGSNEQYF. In nucleotides, the CDR3 is TGTGCCAGCAGATATTCCGGGAGCAACGAGCAGTACTTC.

This clone was found once. The chain recombines TRBV11-2 with TRBJ2-3, with 12 bases matching TRBD2. J was trimmed by 4 bases and V by 4 bases; bases with no gene match: 3. The CDR3 extends over 15 amino acids. Germline values: CDR1 SGHAT, CDR2 FQNNGV. The CDR3 spells CASSSRTSGADTQYF. The CDR3 coding sequence is TGTGCCAGCAGCTCCCGGACTAGCGGGGCAGATACGCAGTATTTT.

CDR3: CASSQGLSSYNEQFF. CDR3 bases: TGTGCCAGCAGCCAGGGACTTAGCTCCTACAATGAGCAGTTCTTC. The V call is TRBV5-8, the J call TRBJ2-1, with TRBD2 as a possible D gene (6 bases). V lost 4 bases and J lost 0, with 11 bases in between. This CDR3 region has 15 residues. The germline CDR1 and CDR2 sequences are SGHTS and YDEGEE. Variable domain in full (rest from reference TRBV5-8 and TRBJ2-1): EAGVTQSPTHLIKTRGQQATLRCSPISGHTSVYWYQQALGLGLQFLLWYDEGEERNRGNFPPRFSGRQFPNYSSELNVNALELEDSALYLCASSQGLSSYNEQFFGPGTRLTVL.

The chain links TRBV28 to TRBJ2-7, with TRBD1 identical over 7 bases. V lost 2 bases, J lost 6 bases, and 4 bases stayed unmatched. The CDR3 loop spans 13 amino acids. Per germline, CDR1 MDHEN and CDR2 SYDVKM. CDR3 sequence (DNA): TGTGCCAGCAGTTTAACACAGGGGCCCGAGCAGTACTTC. Amino acid sequence: CASSLTQGPEQYF.

This clone showed up just a few times. The chain uses TRBV19 and TRBJ1-1, with D possibly being TRBD1 (6 bases). Germline V gene data show CDR1 as LNHDA and CDR2 as SQIVND (reference sequence). Trimming removed 6 bases at V and 1 base at J, with 12 bases between. This CDR3 comprises 14 residues. CDR3 amino acids: CASSRTGPNTEAFF. The DNA of the CDR3 is TGTGCCAGTAGCCGTACAGGGCCGAACACTGAAGCTTTCTTT.

The chain carries TRBV19 and TRBJ1-1, with 9 bases matching TRBD1. CDR3 length: 18 amino acids. J gave up 1 base and V 3 bases, and 12 bases lay outside the gene matches. Germline V gene data show CDR1 as LNHDA and CDR2 as SQIVND (reference sequence). The CDR3: CASSIIATGGRGNTEAFF. The CDR3 DNA is TGTGCCAGTAGTATCATAGCCACAGGGGGCCGCGGGAACACTGAAGCTTTCTTT.

The chain joins TRBV5-1 to TRBJ1-2, with D perhaps TRBD1 (5 bases). CDR1 is SGHRS, CDR2 YFSETQ, per germline. The CDR3 is made up of 14 amino acids. V was trimmed by 4 bases and J by 7 bases, leaving 17 bases between them. The CDR3 sequence: CASSLRQGPGGYTF. CDR3 sequence (DNA): TGCGCCAGCAGCCTACGGCAGGGCCCCGGTGGCTACACCTTC.

The rearrangement joins TRBV18 to TRBJ2-2; 11 bases line up with TRBD2. J was trimmed by 2 bases and V by 8 bases; bases with no gene match: 13. Germline CDR1 and CDR2: KGHSH and LQKENI. The CDR3 is 18 residues long. The chain's CDR3 is CASATPPLAGGNTGELFF. CDR3 in DNA: TGTGCCAGCGCTACCCCCCCGCTAGCGGGAGGTAACACCGGGGAGCTGTTTTTT.

This rearrangement joins TRBV2 to TRBJ1-1; D remains ambiguous. Trimming stripped 4 bases from V and 2 bases from J, with 2 bases between. Germline V gene sequence: CDR1 SNHLY, CDR2 FYNNEI. This CDR3 spans 11 amino acids. This CDR3 is CASSVNTEAFF. The CDR3 DNA follows: TGTGCCAGCAGTGTAAACACTGAAGCTTTCTTT.

This clone was found once. The rearrangement uses TRBV6-1 and TRBJ2-7, with D perhaps matching TRBD1 (5 bases). CDR3 length: 16 amino acids. Germline loops: CDR1 MNHNS, CDR2 SASEGT. Trimming took 4 bases from V and 3 from J, leaving 19 bases between them. CDR3 coding DNA: TGTGCCAGCAGTGGGCCTCAGACAGTTCGTTTCTACGAGCAGTACTTC. Its protein is CASSGPQTVRFYEQYF.

This chain joins TRBV7-6 and TRBJ2-7; D call uncertain. Germline loops: CDR1 SGHVS, CDR2 FNYEAQ. This CDR3 is 13 amino acids long. Deletions cut 2 bases from V and 0 bases from J, with 5 bases between. CDR3 nucleotides: TGTGCCAGCAGCTTAACCAGCTCCTACGAGCAGTACTTC. As protein: CASSLTSSYEQYF. The variable domain in full, completed from reference TRBV7-6 and TRBJ2-7, reads GAGVSQSPRYKVTKRGQDVALRCDPISGHVSLYWYRQALGQGPEFLTYFNYEAQQDKSGLPNDRFSAERPEGSISTLTIQRTEQRDSAMYRCASSLTSSYEQYFGPGTRLTVT.

The chain uses TRBV6-5 and TRBJ1-3, with 9 positions matching TRBD1. CDR1 and CDR2 (germline): MNHEY, SVGAGI. With V trimmed by 1 base and J by 3 bases, 4 bases remained unmatched. The CDR3 consists of 16 residues. DNA of the CDR3: TGTGCCAGCAGTTACTTTACAGGGGGCGGTGGAAACACCATATATTTT. Translated: CASSYFTGGGGNTIYF.